This T cell receptor (beta chain) is from a study of shared clonotypes between healthy human individuals (dated by TCRdb to about 2020). With regard to the full study: A couple of women and a few men aged 18 to 49 years were included in the cohort. Blood TCR repertoires of about five healthy adults were deeply sequenced to estimate repertoire size and the extent of clonotype sharing between individuals. To increase sequencing depth and limit assay-specific biases, TCR repertoire library preparation and sequencing were carried out by different laboratories using diverse techniques. For each donor, CD4 naive and CD4 memory were each given three plates, CD8 naive was given two plates, and CD8 memory was given one plate. Between about 0.9 and 10 billion PBMCs per donor were obtained by leukapheresis. Here is what the overall study found, with its caveats: Rarefaction of sorted-subset datasets indicated incomplete sequencing despite the large sequencing depth. Because the study included a small number of donors, the genetic and exposure-history diversity represented was limited. Clonotypes shared by all four sorted-subset donors showed higher generation probabilities than non-shared clonotypes. Naive subsets generally had larger estimated clonotype richness than memory subsets. Pairwise subsampling led to the expectation that sequencing depth would affect the degree of clonotype sharing among donors. Sampling was restricted to blood, and TCR repertoires in tissue are likely to differ from TCR repertoires in blood. About 5% of naive CD4, 3.5% of naive CD8, 2.3% of memory CD4, and 0.4% of memory CD8 clonotypes were shared across several donors.

Regarding this clone: Its antigen is not yet known. No per-base quality is available; no much larger clone lies one base away.

CD8 naive samples were obtained by positive selection for CCR7 among CD45RO-negative cells, yielding a CD45RA+CCR7+ population from which TemRA cells were excluded. Donors were healthy HIV-negative adults with no recently reported acute infections or vaccinations. Every donor was a Caucasian adult living in Nashville, Tennessee, USA. Blood was collected by leukapheresis, and PBMCs were isolated by Ficoll-Histopaque density gradient centrifugation and then cryopreserved in liquid nitrogen vapor phase. Purity and quantity of every magnetically sorted T cell population were checked by analytical flow cytometry. Each sorted fraction had its genomic DNA isolated and then quantified by UV absorbance on a Nanodrop 2000c. TCR CDR3 regions were amplified from genomic DNA by multiplex PCR using the deep immunoSEQ assay. For each cell subset, the extracted genomic DNA was distributed evenly across all wells of several immunoSEQ 96-well plates, and each plate served as one replicate. For sorted subsets, around 200 ng genomic DNA, equal to 30,000 to 35,000 T cell genomes, was loaded into each replicate PCR. The purified libraries were quantified using a Qubit 3.0 fluorometer, sized with a Bioanalyzer 2100, and then quantified again using the KAPA Library Quantification kit. Every immunoSEQ 96-well plate was sequenced on a dedicated single-read 150-cycle Illumina NextSeq 550 flow cell. As for the original processing: The immunoSEQ output contained only junctional sequences without quality scores, so filtering could not match that applied to full-length reads. Sequences were annotated with PyIR, a Python wrapper for IgBLAST v1.9, using IMGT germline references to assign V/J genes and CDR3. Reads with weak V/J assignments (E-value above 1e-6), missing CDR3, stop codons, out-of-frame junctions, or ambiguous translated residues were removed. V3J clonotypes were defined as sequences sharing the same inferred V gene, J gene, and CDR3 amino acid sequence. To compute the percentage overlap between repertoires, the number of shared unique clonotypes was divided by the size of the smaller repertoire. Richness of each repertoire was evaluated using RTK rarefaction, the Chao1 estimator, and Recon v2.1 estimates of unobserved clonotypes. For all TCRbeta clonotypes obtained by the gDNA method from several donors, generation probabilities were computed with OLGA. TCRdb limited this immuneACCESS table to in-frame rearrangements with V and J called. A share of clones is missing; checked studies link under half to unresolved V genes, and the rest is unexplained. Clone size and the V and J calls come from that table; the DNA yielded D and trimming. The sample contains 750,000 to 1,000,000 clones, almost 95% of them found a single time. 24% of the sample belongs to the ten largest clones.

This receptor was identified in a man aged 25 to 40 in good health. The sample was naive CD8+ T cells sorted from blood. The sample's cell subset or site label is to be understood as: CD45RA+CCR7+.

CDR3 sequence: CASSHLGGNEKLFF. The nucleotides read TGTGCCAGCAGCCATCTGGGGGGTAATGAAAAACTGTTTTTT. The chain employs TRBV28 and TRBJ1-4; perhaps TRBD1 is the D gene, with 5 bases matching. The germline ends are 12 bases apart after V is trimmed by 6 bases and J by 4 bases. The germline V gene supplies CDR1 MDHEN and CDR2 SYDVKM. Taken from cysteine to phenylalanine, the CDR3 has 14 residues. Left in the record is the CDR3 DNA by itself, 42 bases read in frame from the first base.